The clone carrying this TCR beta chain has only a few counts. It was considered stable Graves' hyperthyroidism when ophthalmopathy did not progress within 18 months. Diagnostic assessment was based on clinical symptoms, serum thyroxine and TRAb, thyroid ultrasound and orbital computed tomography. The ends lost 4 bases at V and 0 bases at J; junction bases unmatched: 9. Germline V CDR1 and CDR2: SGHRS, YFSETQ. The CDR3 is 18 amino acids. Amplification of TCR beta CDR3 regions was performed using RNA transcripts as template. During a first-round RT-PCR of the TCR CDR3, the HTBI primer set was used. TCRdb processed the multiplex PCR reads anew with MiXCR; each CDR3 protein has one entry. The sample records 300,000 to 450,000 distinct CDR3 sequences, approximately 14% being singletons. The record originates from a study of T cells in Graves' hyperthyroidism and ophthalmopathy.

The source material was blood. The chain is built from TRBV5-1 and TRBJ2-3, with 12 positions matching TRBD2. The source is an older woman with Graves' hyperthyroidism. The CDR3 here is CASSPRPGLAGSTDTQYF. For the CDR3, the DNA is TGCGCCAGCAGCCCCCGGCCTGGACTAGCGGGAAGCACAGATACGCAGTATTTT.